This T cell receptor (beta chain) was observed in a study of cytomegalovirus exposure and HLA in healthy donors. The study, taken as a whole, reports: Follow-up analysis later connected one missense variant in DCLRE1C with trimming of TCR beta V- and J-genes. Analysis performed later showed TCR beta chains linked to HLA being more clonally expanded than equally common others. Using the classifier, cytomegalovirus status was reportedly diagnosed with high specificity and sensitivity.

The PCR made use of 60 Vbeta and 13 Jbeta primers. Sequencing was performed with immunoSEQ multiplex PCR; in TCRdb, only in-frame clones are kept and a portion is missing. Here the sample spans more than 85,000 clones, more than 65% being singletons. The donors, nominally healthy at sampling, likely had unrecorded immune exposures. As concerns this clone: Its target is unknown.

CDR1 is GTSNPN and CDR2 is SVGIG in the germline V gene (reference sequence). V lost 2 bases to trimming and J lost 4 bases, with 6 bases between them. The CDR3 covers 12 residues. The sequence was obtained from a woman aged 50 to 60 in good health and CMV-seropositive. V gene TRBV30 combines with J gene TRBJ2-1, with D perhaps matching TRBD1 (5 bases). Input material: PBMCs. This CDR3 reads CAWSQGYNEQFF. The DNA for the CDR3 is TGTGCCTGGAGTCAGGGATACAATGAGCAGTTCTTC. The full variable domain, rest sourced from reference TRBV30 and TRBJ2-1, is SQTIHQWPATLVQPVGSPLSLECTVEGTSNPNLYWYRQAAGRGLQLLFYSVGIGQISSEVPQNLSASRPQDRQFILSSKKLLLSDSGFYLCAWSQGYNEQFFGPGTRLTVL.